The 7 T cell receptor beta chains given below trace back to one sample, sequenced in a study of response to subunit inactivated influenza vaccine. TCRdb called the RT-PCR reads again in MiXCR, with one record for every CDR3 protein. The data hold 500,000 to 750,000 distinct CDR3 sequences, with about 15% observed a single time. The sequences come from PBMCs from blood, collected 11 to 12 days after vaccination. These receptors were collected from a man aged 50 or older who received an inactivated influenza vaccine.

The chain uses TRBV12-3 or TRBV12-4 and TRBJ2-7; 7 bases line up with TRBD1. CDR3 length equals 17 residues. The V segment lost 5 bases and the J segment 1 base; nucleotides outside the gene matches: 14. As DNA, the CDR3 is TGTGCCAGCAGTCCCCAGGCCGGGACAGTACCGTCCTACGAGCAGTACTTC. Its protein is CASSPQAGTVPSYEQYF.

This clonotype was detected only a few times. The rearrangement joins TRBV28 to TRBJ2-5, with D tentatively TRBD1 (5 bases). The CDR3 extends over 13 amino acids. The V gene's germline CDR1 is MDHEN and CDR2 SYDVKM. V lost 7 bases, J lost 2 bases, and 11 bases lay in between. The CDR3 DNA reads as TGTGCCAGCATTGGGGCTATACAAGAGACCCAGTACTTC. The encoded protein is CASIGAIQETQYF.

At least ten counts were recorded for this clonotype. This sequence joins TRBV7-9 and TRBJ2-4; 7 bases line up with TRBD2. Germline-derived CDR1 and CDR2 are SEHNR and FQNEAQ (reference sequence). The J segment lost 1 base and the V segment lost 0 bases, leaving 0 bases of the junction unmatched. There are 15 residues in the CDR3. CDR3: CASSLAGGAKNIQYF. The CDR3 region has the DNA TGTGCCAGCAGCTTAGCGGGAGGGGCCAAAAACATTCAGTACTTC.

This clonotype appeared a few times. The chain employs TRBV20-1 and TRBJ2-3; 9 bases are a match to TRBD2. With V trimmed by 6 bases and J by 2 bases, 6 bases remained unmatched. CDR1 is DFQATT, CDR2 SNEGSKA, per germline (reference sequence). This CDR3 spans 14 amino acids. The CDR3, as DNA: TGCAGTGCCAAACTAGCGGGCAACACAGATACGCAGTATTTT. It specifies CSAKLAGNTDTQYF.

The chain couples TRBV12-3 or TRBV12-4 to TRBJ1-1; no definite D call. There are 13 residues in the CDR3. The V and J ends lost 3 bases and 2 bases respectively, with 7 bases between them. CDR3 residues: CASSFNPNTEAFF. For the CDR3, the DNA is TGTGCCAGCAGTTTTAACCCCAACACTGAAGCTTTCTTT.

The CDR3 loop is CASSDYLQTGGSQPQHF. Here the CDR3 DNA reads TGTGCCAGTAGTGACTATCTACAGACAGGGGGAAGTCAGCCCCAGCATTTT. This chain uses TRBV19 with TRBJ1-5; the match to TRBD1 covers 9 bases. From germline, CDR1 is LNHDA and CDR2 SQIVND (reference sequence). Germline trimming cut 5 bases from V and 6 bases from J; bases unmatched to any gene: 14. The CDR3 loop spans 17 amino acids.

This chain joins TRBV6-5 and TRBJ2-7; D gene ambiguous. V was clipped by 5 bases and J by 6 bases, with 8 bases between them. The CDR3 loop spans 11 amino acids. Germline V lookup: CDR1 MNHEY, CDR2 SVGAGI. CDR3 protein: CASSHSFEQYF. The DNA of the CDR3 is TGTGCCAGCAGTCACAGTTTCGAGCAGTACTTC.